This T cell receptor (beta chain) was recovered during a study of blood T cell repertoires in COVID-19. The wider study: Acute and convalescent COVID-19 samples came from the United States, Italy and Spain.

This CDR3 is 16 amino acids long. V gave up 0 bases and J gave up 2 bases, with 13 bases separating them. Germline V lookup: CDR1 SGDLS, CDR2 YYNGEE. Per the study methods: Estimates of nucleated cell counts were drawn from the amplification of reference gene primers. Some clones are missing from TCRdb's copy, which holds only in-frame ones; the method was immunoSEQ multiplex PCR. The V and J calls and clone size come from that table; D and trimming were worked out from the DNA. Seen here are over 30,000 clones, roughly 75% observed once, and the top ten hold roughly 15%. This TCR derives from a man older than 75 with active or convalescent COVID-19. V usage is TRBV9 and J usage is TRBJ2-3, with D maybe TRBD2 (5 bases). The source material was peripheral blood. DNA for the CDR3: TGTGCCAGCAGCGTAGCTACTGCGGGTATCACAGATACGCAGTATTTT. Translated, it gives CASSVATAGITDTQYF.